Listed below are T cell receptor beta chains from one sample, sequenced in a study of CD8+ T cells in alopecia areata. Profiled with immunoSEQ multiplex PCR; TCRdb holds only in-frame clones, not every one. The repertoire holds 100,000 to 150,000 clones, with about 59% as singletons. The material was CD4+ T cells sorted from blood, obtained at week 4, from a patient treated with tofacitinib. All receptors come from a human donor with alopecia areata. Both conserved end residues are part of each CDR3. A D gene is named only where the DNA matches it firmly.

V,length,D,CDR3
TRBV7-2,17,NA,CASSSPGGGSLWETQYF
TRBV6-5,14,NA,CASSKTAINEKLFF
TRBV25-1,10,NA,CASSQDGYTF
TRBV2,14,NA,CASRDFSGANVLTF
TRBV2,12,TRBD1,CASSPTGDTQYF
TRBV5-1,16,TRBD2,CASSFAAGGGYNEQFF
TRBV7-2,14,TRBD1,CASSSIRGPYEQYF
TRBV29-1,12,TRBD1,CSVGRGDTEAFF
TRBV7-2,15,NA,CASSLEGGTGYEQYF
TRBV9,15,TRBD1,CASSVRTGRDNEQFF
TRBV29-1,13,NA,CSVVKRTQETQYF
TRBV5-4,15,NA,CASSAAQGGRNEQYF
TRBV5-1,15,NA,CASSLGWQGTYEQYF
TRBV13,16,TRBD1,CASSGQGASGTYEQYF
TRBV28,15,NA,CASSLQGNGYNEQFF
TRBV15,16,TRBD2,CATSRGSSGGYNEQFF
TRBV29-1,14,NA,CSVVFGGRGQPQHF
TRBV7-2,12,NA,CASRRAGETQYF
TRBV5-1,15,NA,CASSLGLGSNQPQHF
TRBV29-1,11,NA,CSAWGEEKLFF
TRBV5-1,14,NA,CASSYLGSSYEQYF
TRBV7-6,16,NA,CASSLEADPGANVLTF
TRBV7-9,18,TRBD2,CASSFSSGGTSSYNEQFF
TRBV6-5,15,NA,CASGPRGFGTDTQYF
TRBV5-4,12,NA,CASSLPDNEQFF
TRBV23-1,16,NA,CASSQSPPGRNTEAFF
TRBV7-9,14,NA,CASSILSGNEKLFF
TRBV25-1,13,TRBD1,CASAKPGGETQYF
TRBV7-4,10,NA,CASRYVELFF
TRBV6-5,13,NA,CASSYRQGYEQYF
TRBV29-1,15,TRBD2,CSVGTSGSDYNEQFF
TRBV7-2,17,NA,CASSLDDVRTISYEQYF
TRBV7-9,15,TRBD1,CASSSRTGGNQPQHF
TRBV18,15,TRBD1,CASSTDRGFKNIQYF
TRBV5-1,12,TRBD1,CASSQNDREQFF
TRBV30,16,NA,CAWSVLRVGTPYGYTF
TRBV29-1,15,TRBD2,CSLAGDLKTTDTQYF
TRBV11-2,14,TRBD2,CASSREWTSGEGFF
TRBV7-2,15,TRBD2,CASSPRTSGRDEQFF
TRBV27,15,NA,CASRSDRTNTGELFF
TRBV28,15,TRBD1,CASSLQGTVQETQYF
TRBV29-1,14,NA,CSVGNGILNTEAFF
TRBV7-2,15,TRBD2,CASIRSGGAWETQYF
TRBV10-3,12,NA,CAISADSYEQYF
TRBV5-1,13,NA,CASSLDSIYEQYF
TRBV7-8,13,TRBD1,CASSNPGTDEQFF
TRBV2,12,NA,CASLILTDTQYF
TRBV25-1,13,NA,CASTRGRGYGYTF
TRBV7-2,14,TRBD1,CASSPMTGGTEAFF
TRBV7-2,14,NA,CASSATDASYEQYF
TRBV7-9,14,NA,CASSPQSANTEAFF
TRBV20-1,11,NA,CRIERNNEQFF
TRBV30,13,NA,CACQGPTNEKLFF
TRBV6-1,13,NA,CASSTGLTDGYTF
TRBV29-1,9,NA,CSVGETQYF